This TCR beta chain was sequenced for a study of blood T cell repertoires in COVID-19. Study summary: The samples span acute and convalescent COVID-19 from the United States, Italy and Spain.

Participant ages covered roughly 18 to 89 years across around 22 US areas. Exposed volunteers were people who met a COVID-19 case within 2 weeks before study entry. In the study's own analysis: Amplification with reference gene primers provided the estimates of nucleated cell counts. Produced via immunoSEQ multiplex PCR; TCRdb's table is partial and in-frame only. Clonal size and the V and J genes are those of that table, whereas D and trimming came from the DNA. The data contain 350,000 to 400,000 clones, approximately 91% of them singletons. CDR3 size: 15 residues. V lost 4 bases and J lost 6; bases outside the gene matches: 9. CDR1 is SGHRS, CDR2 YFSETQ, per germline.

The sample taken for sequencing was PBMCs or T cells enriched from blood (not recorded which). This chain links TRBV5-1 with TRBJ1-2; 10 nucleotides match TRBD1. This sequence was found in a woman between 35 and 50 years old who had been exposed to COVID-19. DNA for the CDR3: TGCGCCAGCAGCCCTTTCGGGACAGGGGAGAATGGCTACACCTTC. Translated, it gives CASSPFGTGENGYTF.